Sequencing of this T cell receptor beta chain was carried out in a study of graft-versus-host responses after intestinal transplantation. Study as a whole: Recipients received multivisceral, liver-intestinal, or isolated intestinal transplants.

Clones were read by immunoSEQ multiplex PCR, and TCRdb kept only the in-frame ones, dropping some. This sample yields about 110,000 clones, of which about 92% are seen a single time; 0.23% belongs to the top ten. General study points: Recipient marrow held GvH clones, some first seen in ileum or blood. Elevated graft-versus-host to host-versus-graft clonal ratios in allografts were recorded for patients with graft-donor T cell macrochimerism.

CDR3 length: 15 amino acids. V shed 2 bases and J shed 2 bases, with 13 bases lying between them. Germline CDR1 is SGHTA and CDR2 is FQGNSA. A remark on this clone: What it recognizes is unknown.

Sequenced material: unstimulated CD4+ T cells sorted from spleen or lymph node cells, taken before transplant. The rearrangement joins TRBV7-2 to TRBJ2-7; a possible D gene is TRBD2 (6 bases). This receptor was obtained from a human donor who was the organ donor for an intestinal transplant. Here the CDR3 DNA reads TGTGCCAGCAGCTTATCACCCGGGAGTGCCTACGAGCAGTACTTC. It codes for CASSLSPGSAYEQYF.